Listed here are 8 T cell receptor beta chains from one sample, sequenced in a study of identifying expanded T cells in peripheral blood. Clones were sequenced by immunoSEQ multiplex PCR, and TCRdb holds only the in-frame ones, with some missing. The top ten hold less than 4% of the sample, which has 120,000 or so clones, roughly 80% seen once. Material: blood. Receptor source: a person aged 18-69 years in good health.

The J gene is TRBJ2-1, the V gene TRBV15; D is unresolved. CDR1 is LNHNV, CDR2 YYDKDF, per germline (reference sequence). The CDR3 is 14 residues long. The ends were cut back, 5 bases at V and 4 bases at J, with 12 bases in the middle. CDR3: CATSGTVKYNEQFF. DNA for the CDR3: TGTGCCACCAGCGGAACAGTTAAGTACAATGAGCAGTTCTTC.

This clone was seen once. The chain couples TRBV7-9 to TRBJ2-5; possible D gene TRBD1, 6 bases. Trimming stripped 5 bases from V and 2 bases from J, with 15 bases between. There are 15 residues in the CDR3. CDR1 is SEHNR, CDR2 FQNEAQ, per germline (reference sequence). The CDR3 coding sequence is TGTGCCAGCAGCGGAAAGGGACAATCACAAGAGACCCAGTACTTC. It encodes CASSGKGQSQETQYF.

The rearrangement joins TRBV6-1 to TRBJ1-5; D remains ambiguous. This CDR3 spans 16 amino acids. The ends were cut back, 4 bases at V and 2 bases at J, with 15 bases in the middle. The germline V gene has CDR1 MNHNS and CDR2 SASEGT. CDR3 sequence: CASSGRATAGNQPQHF. The CDR3 DNA reads as TGTGCCAGCAGTGGGCGGGCCACAGCCGGCAATCAGCCCCAGCATTTT.

V gene TRBV27 combines with J gene TRBJ2-5, with 9 bases fitting TRBD1. Trimming took 1 base from V and 2 from J; bases not matched to a gene: 5. The CDR3 loop spans 16 amino acids. Germline lookup yields CDR1 MNHEY and CDR2 SMNVEV (reference sequence). DNA for the CDR3: TGTGCCAGCAGTTTATTTGGGACAGGGATACAAGAGACCCAGTACTTC. Protein: CASSLFGTGIQETQYF.

The V call is TRBV27, the J call TRBJ1-1; the match to TRBD1 covers 7 bases. This CDR3 comprises 13 residues. CDR1 MNHEY and CDR2 SMNVEV come from the germline V gene (reference sequence). The V gene end was trimmed by 4 bases and the J gene end by 3 bases; junction bases not matched to a gene: 2. CDR3 DNA sequence: TGTGCCAGCAGTTCTACAGGGGACACTGAAGCTTTCTTT. Encoded protein: CASSSTGDTEAFF.

The gene calls are TRBV10-3 and TRBJ1-2; D is uncertain. From germline, CDR1 is ENHRY and CDR2 SYGVKD. Trimming took 2 bases from V and 0 from J, leaving 4 bases between them. The CDR3 has 13 residues. CDR3 in amino acids: CAISEGANYGYTF. The DNA of the CDR3 is TGTGCCATCAGTGAGGGGGCTAACTATGGCTACACCTTC.

This sequence joins TRBV7-9 and TRBJ1-1; maybe TRBD1 (5 bases). CDR1 SEHNR and CDR2 FQNEAQ come from the germline V gene (reference sequence). CDR3 length equals 19 residues. V dropped 5 bases and J dropped 0 bases, with 25 bases sitting between them. CDR3 protein: CASSPPWGKHWGMNTEAFF. Here the CDR3 DNA reads TGTGCCAGCAGCCCCCCATGGGGGAAACATTGGGGAATGAACACTGAAGCTTTCTTT.

The chain has TRBV11-2 and TRBJ2-7; unclear D gene. CDR3 size: 13 residues. The V and J ends lost 4 bases and 1 base respectively, with 8 bases between them. CDR1 and CDR2 from the germline V gene are SGHAT and FQNNGV. The CDR3 here is CASSSGGSYEQYF. The CDR3, as DNA: TGTGCCAGCAGCTCTGGCGGATCCTACGAGCAGTACTTC.